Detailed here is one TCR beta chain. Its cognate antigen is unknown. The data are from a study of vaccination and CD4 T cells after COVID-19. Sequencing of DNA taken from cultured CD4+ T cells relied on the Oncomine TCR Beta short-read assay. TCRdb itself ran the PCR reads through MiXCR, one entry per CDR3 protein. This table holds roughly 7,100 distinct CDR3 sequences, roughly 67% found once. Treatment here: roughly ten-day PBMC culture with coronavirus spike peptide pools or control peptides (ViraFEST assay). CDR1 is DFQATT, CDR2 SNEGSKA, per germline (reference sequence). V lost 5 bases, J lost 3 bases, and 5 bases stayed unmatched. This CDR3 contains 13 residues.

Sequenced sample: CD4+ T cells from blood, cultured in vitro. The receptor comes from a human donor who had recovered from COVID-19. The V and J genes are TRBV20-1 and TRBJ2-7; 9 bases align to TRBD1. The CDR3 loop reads CSAPPGQGYEQYF. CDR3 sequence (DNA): TGCAGTGCTCCCCCGGGACAGGGCTACGAGCAGTACTTC.